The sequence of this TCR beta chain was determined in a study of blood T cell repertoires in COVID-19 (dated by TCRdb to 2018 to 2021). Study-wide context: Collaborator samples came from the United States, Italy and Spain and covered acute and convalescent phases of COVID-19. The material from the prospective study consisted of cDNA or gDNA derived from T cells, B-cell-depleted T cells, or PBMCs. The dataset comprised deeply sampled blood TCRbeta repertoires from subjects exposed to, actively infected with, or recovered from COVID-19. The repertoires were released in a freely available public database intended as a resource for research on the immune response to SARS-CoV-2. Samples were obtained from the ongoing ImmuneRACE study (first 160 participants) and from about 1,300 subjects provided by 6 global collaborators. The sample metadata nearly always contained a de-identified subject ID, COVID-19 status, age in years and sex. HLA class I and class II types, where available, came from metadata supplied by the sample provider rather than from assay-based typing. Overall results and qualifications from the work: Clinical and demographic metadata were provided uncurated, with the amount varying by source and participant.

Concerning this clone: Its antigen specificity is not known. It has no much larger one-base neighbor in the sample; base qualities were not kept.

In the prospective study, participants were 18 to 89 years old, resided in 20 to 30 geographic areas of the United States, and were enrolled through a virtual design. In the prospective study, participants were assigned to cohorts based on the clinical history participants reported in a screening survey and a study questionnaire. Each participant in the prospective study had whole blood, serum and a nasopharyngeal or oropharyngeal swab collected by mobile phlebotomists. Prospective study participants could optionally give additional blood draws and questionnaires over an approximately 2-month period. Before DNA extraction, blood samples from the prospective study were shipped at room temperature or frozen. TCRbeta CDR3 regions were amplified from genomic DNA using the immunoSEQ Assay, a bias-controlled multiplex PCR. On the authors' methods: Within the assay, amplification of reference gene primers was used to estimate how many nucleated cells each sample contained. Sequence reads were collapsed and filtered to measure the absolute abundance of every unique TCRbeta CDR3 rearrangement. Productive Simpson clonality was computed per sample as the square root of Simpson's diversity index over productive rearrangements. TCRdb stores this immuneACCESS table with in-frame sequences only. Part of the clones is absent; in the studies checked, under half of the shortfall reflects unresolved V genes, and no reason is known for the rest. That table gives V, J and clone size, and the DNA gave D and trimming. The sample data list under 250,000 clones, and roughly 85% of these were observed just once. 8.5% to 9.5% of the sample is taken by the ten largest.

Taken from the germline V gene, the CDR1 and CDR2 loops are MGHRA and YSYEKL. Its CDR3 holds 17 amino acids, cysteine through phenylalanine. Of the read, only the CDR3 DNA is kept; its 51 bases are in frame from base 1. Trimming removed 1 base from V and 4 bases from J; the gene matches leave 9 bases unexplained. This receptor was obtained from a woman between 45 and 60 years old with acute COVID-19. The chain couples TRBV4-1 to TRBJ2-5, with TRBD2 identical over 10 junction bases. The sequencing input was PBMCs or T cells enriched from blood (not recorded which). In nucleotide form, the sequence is TGCGCCAGCAGCCAAGGACTTGGACTAGCGGTCGGAGAGACCCAGTACTTC. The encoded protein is CASSQGLGLAVGETQYF.